This entry features one T cell receptor (beta chain) sequence. Repertoires were generated with immunoSEQ multiplex PCR, while TCRdb's copy carries only in-frame clones and drops some. The table lists around 340,000 clones, 85% to 95% of them singletons. The record originates from a study of shared T cell receptors in the human thymus. The CDR3 covers 17 residues. V was shortened by 1 base and J by 0 bases, with 12 bases between the two germline ends. In germline, CDR1 is SGHVS, CDR2 FNYEAQ. The receptor comes from a human donor. The chain links TRBV7-6 to TRBJ2-2, with D perhaps TRBD2 (6 bases). The material sequenced was thymocytes. The CDR3 loop reads CASSLGGDEANTGELFF. DNA for the CDR3: TGTGCCAGCAGCTTAGGGGGGGACGAGGCGAACACCGGGGAGCTGTTTTTT.